This T cell receptor beta chain stems from a study of OX40 agonist ivuxolimab in advanced cancers. Study-wide context: Cancers in dose escalation were hepatocellular, melanoma, renal cell and head and neck. Study-level results: Undetermined was the antigen specificity of the expanded peripheral T cells. With doses of 0.1 to 3.0 mg/kg, CD4+ and CD8+ blood T cells had undergone clonal expansion by week 6. More expanded clones were seen, on average, in CD8+ T cells than in CD4+.

About this clone: Its antigen is currently unknown. A read error may explain this, as a much larger clone is one base away.

Germline lookup yields CDR1 SGHDT and CDR2 YYEEEE. The V end was cut by 2 bases, the J end by 3 bases, with 3 bases between. The CDR3 covers 11 residues. Using immunoSEQ multiplex PCR, the repertoire was profiled, and TCRdb retains in-frame clones only, with some absent. Among tens of thousands of clones, 79% were seen once, and the ten largest hold approximately 11%. The sequence was obtained from an adult with an advanced solid tumor such as melanoma, head and neck, liver or kidney cancer. The chain uses TRBV5-6 and TRBJ2-7; no definite D call. Sample: CD4+ or CD8+ T cells sorted from blood, taken in a trial of the OX40 agonist ivuxolimab. DNA for the CDR3: TGTGCCAGCAGCTTTGACTACGAGCAGTACTTC. Translation gives CASSFDYEQYF.